This T cell receptor (beta chain) is drawn from a study of radiotherapy plus CTLA-4 blockade in lung cancer. About the research overall: Disease control was seen in approximately 31% of patients, objective responses in approximately 19%.

Produced via immunoSEQ multiplex PCR; TCRdb's table is partial and in-frame only. The table shows tens of thousands of clones, with roughly two thirds occurring only once. From germline, CDR1 is MNHEY and CDR2 SVGAGI. The ends were cut back, 0 bases at V and 6 bases at J, with 17 bases in the middle. The length of the CDR3 is 16 residues. This clonotype originated in a human donor with non-small cell lung cancer who had stable disease on radiotherapy plus ipilimumab. The sequences come from peripheral blood, collected from a patient treated with radiotherapy plus ipilimumab. The chain combines TRBV6-5 with TRBJ1-1; D is unresolved. CDR3 DNA sequence: TGTGCCAGCAGTTACTCCCTTCGACTGTCTGCCCCTGAAGCTTTCTTT. Encoded protein: CASSYSLRLSAPEAFF.